This T cell receptor (beta chain) originates from a study of molecular identifiers for immune sequencing clone quantification. This clonotype was seen at least ten times. In the sort, naive CD8 T cells were defined as CD8+CD4-CCR7+CD45RA+. CDR1 is LGHNA, CDR2 YSLEER, per germline. The CDR3 totals 16 residues. V shed 0 bases and J shed 1 base, with 11 bases lying between them. Methods described previously were used for bulk TCR libraries, and listed TCR primers were applied. TCRdb re-called the PCR reads through MiXCR, storing one row per CDR3 protein. The table includes around 40,000 distinct CDR3 sequences, about 19% detected once.

This sequence joins TRBV4-3 and TRBJ2-3, with D possibly being TRBD1 (5 bases). Sequenced material: naive CD8+ T cells from blood, with Jurkat cell RNA spiked in. Subset noted: FACS-sorted CD8+CD4-CCR7+CD45RA+ naive T cells. The origin of this receptor is a human donor in good health. Some libraries in this study had Jurkat cell RNA spiked in. The CDR3, as DNA: TGCGCCAGCAGCCAAGATCCAGGGTTGGGCACAGATACGCAGTATTTT. Translated, it gives CASSQDPGLGTDTQYF.